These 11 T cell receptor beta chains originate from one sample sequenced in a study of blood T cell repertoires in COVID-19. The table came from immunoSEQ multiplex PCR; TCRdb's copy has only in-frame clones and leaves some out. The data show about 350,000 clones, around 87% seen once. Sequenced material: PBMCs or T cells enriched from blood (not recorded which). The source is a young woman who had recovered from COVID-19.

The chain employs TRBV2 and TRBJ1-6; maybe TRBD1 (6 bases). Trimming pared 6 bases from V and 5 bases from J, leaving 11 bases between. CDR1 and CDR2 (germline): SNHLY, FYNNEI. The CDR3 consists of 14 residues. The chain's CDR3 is CASRPDRNNSPLHF. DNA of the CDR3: TGTGCCAGCAGGCCTGACAGGAATAATTCACCCCTCCACTTT.

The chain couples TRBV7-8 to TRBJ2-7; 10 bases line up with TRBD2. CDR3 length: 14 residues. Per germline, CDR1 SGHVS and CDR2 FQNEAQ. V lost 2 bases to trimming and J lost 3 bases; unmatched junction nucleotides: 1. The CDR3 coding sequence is TGTGCCAGCAGCTTAAGCGGGGGGGTCTACGAGCAGTACTTC. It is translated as CASSLSGGVYEQYF.

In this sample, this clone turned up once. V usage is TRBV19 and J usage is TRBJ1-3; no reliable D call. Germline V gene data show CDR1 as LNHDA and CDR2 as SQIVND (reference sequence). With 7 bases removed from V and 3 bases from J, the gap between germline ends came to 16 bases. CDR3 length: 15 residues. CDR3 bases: TGTGCCAGTAACCTGGGCAGTCACCTTGGAAACACCATATATTTT. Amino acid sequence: CASNLGSHLGNTIYF.

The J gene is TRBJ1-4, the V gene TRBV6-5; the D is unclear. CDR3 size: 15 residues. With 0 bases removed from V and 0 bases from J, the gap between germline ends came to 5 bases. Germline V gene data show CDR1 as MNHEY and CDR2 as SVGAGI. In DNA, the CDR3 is TGTGCCAGCAGTTACTCATTAGCAACTAATGAAAAACTGTTTTTT. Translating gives CASSYSLATNEKLFF.

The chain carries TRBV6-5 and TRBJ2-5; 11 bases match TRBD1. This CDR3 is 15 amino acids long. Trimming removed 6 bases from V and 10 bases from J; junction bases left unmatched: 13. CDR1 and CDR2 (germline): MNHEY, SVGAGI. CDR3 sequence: CASRRTGGQTRDQYF. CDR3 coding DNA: TGTGCCAGCAGACGGACAGGGGGCCAGACCCGAGACCAGTACTTC.

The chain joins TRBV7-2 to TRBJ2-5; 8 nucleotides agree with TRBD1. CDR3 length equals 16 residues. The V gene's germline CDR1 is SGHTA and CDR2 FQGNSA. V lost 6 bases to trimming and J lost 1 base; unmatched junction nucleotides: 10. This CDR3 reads CASSRRGLAFQETQYF. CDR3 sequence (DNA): TGTGCCAGCAGTCGCAGGGGGCTGGCCTTCCAAGAGACCCAGTACTTC.

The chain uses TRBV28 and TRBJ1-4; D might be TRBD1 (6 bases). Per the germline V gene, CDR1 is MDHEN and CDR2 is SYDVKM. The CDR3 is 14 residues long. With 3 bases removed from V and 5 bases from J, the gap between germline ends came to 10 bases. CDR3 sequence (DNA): TGTGCCAGCAGTTTCGGACAGCTGAATGAAAAACTGTTTTTT. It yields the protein CASSFGQLNEKLFF.

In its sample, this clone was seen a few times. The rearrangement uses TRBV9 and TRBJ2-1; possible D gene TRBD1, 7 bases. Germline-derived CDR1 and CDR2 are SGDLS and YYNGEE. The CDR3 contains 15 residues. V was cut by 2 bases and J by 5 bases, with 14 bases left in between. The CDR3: CASSVGGQLNNEQFF. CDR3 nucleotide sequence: TGTGCCAGCAGCGTGGGGGGACAGCTCAACAATGAGCAGTTCTTC. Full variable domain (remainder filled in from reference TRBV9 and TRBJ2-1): DSGVTQTPKHLITATGQRVTLRCSPRSGDLSVYWYQQSLDQGLQFLIQYYNGEERAKGNILERFSAQQFPDLHSELNLSSLELGDSALYFCASSVGGQLNNEQFFGPGTRLTVL.

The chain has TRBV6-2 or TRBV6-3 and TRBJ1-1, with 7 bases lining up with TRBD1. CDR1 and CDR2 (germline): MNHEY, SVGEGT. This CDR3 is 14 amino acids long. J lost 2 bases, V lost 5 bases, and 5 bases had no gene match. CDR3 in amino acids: CASSRQGRNTEAFF. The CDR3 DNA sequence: TGTGCCAGCAGTAGACAGGGTAGAAACACTGAAGCTTTCTTT.

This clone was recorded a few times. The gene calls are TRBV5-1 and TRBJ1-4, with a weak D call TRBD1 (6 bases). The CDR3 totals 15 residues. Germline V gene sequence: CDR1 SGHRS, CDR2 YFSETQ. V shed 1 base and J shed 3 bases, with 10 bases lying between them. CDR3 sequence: CASSLSPGANEKLFF. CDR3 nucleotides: TGCGCCAGCAGCTTGAGTCCAGGGGCTAATGAAAAACTGTTTTTT. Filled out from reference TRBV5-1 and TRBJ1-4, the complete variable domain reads KAGVTQTPRYLIKTRGQQVTLSCSPISGHRSVSWYQQTPGQGLQFLFEYFSETQRNKGNFPGRFSGRQFSNSRSEMNVSTLELGDSALYLCASSLSPGANEKLFFGSGTQLSVL.

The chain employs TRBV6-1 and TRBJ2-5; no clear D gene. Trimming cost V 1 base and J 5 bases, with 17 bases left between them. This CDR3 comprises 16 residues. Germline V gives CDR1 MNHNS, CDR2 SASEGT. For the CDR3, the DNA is TGTGCCAGCAGTGAAGTCTCTAGGTCTAGATGGGAGACCCAGTACTTC. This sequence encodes CASSEVSRSRWETQYF.